The 3 T cell receptor beta chains below were found in one sample sequenced in a study of cytomegalovirus exposure and HLA in healthy donors. PCR employed 60 Vbeta and 13 Jbeta primers. Sequencing used immunoSEQ multiplex PCR; TCRdb keeps in-frame clones, though not all of them. The table lists around 110,000 clones, around 77% of them singletons. Sequencing used PBMCs. Receptor source: a man in his late teens or twenties in good health and CMV-seronegative.

The chain links TRBV2 to TRBJ2-3; 8 bases line up with TRBD1. Germline CDR1 reads SNHLY; CDR2 reads FYNNEI. The V and J ends lost 7 bases and 6 bases, in that order; junction bases with no gene match: 9. This CDR3 contains 14 residues. In DNA, the CDR3 is TGTGCCAGCAACGGACAGGGTTATTCCGATACGCAGTATTTT. Its protein product is CASNGQGYSDTQYF.

The rearrangement uses TRBV19 and TRBJ2-2, with D possibly being TRBD1 (5 bases). The CDR3 is 16 residues long. Per the germline V gene, CDR1 is LNHDA and CDR2 is SQIVND (reference sequence). The V end lost 2 bases, the J end lost 6 bases, and 16 bases lay between the germline ends. The CDR3 reads CASSIIGQGRSGELFF. In nucleotides, the CDR3 is TGTGCCAGTAGTATAATAGGCCAGGGTCGATCCGGGGAGCTGTTTTTT.

The chain carries TRBV6-5 and TRBJ2-7, with TRBD1 as a possible D gene (5 bases). The J call is uncertain, as TRBJ2-1 better fits the DNA end. CDR3 length equals 13 residues. Germline V gives CDR1 MNHEY, CDR2 SVGAGI. The CDR3 DNA reads TGTGCCAGTGCGAGGACACTGGCCAATGAGCAGTTCTTC. This codes for CASARTLANEQFF.